This is a list of T cell receptor beta chains from one sample in a study of CD4 T cells in relation to SARS-CoV-2 and coronaviruses. Using immunoSEQ multiplex PCR, the repertoire was profiled, and TCRdb retains in-frame clones only, with some absent. The table shows some 11,000 clones, with approximately 78% occurring only once. These receptors have no identified antigens. The material sequenced was CD4+ T cells from PBMCs, cultured in vitro. The receptors originated from a human donor in good health. The CDR3 runs from the conserved cysteine through the conserved F or W. Each record gives: J gene, D gene, V gene, clone size, CDR3 protein, CDR3 DNA. A D gene is named only where the DNA matches it firmly. Clone size is shown for a subset of rows, as once, few, many or a class of expanded clone.

j_call: TRBJ1-1; d_call: .; v_call: TRBV4-3; clone_size: .; cdr3_aa: CASSHEQITEAFF; cdr3_nt: TGCGCCAGCAGCCACGAACAGATCACTGAAGCTTTCTTT
j_call: TRBJ1-6; d_call: .; v_call: TRBV27; clone_size: .; cdr3_aa: CASSLEGEGSPLHF; cdr3_nt: TGTGCCAGCAGTTTAGAGGGGGAGGGTTCACCCCTCCACTTT
j_call: TRBJ2-1; d_call: TRBD1; v_call: TRBV28; clone_size: .; cdr3_aa: CASSPGQGAYPYNEQFF; cdr3_nt: TGTGCCAGCAGTCCCGGACAGGGGGCTTATCCCTACAATGAGCAGTTCTTC
j_call: TRBJ1-2; d_call: .; v_call: TRBV4-2; clone_size: .; cdr3_aa: CASSQDWVGGYTF; cdr3_nt: TGTGCCAGCAGCCAAGATTGGGTCGGCGGCTACACCTTC
j_call: TRBJ2-1; d_call: TRBD2; v_call: TRBV7-3; clone_size: .; cdr3_aa: CASSSGLALSSYNEQFF; cdr3_nt: TGTGCCAGCAGCTCGGGACTAGCGTTGAGCTCCTACAATGAGCAGTTCTTC
j_call: TRBJ2-7; d_call: .; v_call: TRBV4-3; clone_size: .; cdr3_aa: CASSQDHQGNGGTPYEQYF; cdr3_nt: TGCGCCAGCAGCCAAGACCATCAGGGGAACGGGGGGACCCCCTACGAGCAGTACTTC
j_call: TRBJ2-7; d_call: TRBD2; v_call: TRBV10-3; clone_size: .; cdr3_aa: CAISESGLAGGNEQYF; cdr3_nt: TGTGCCATCAGTGAGTCGGGACTAGCGGGAGGTAACGAGCAGTACTTC
j_call: TRBJ2-7; d_call: .; v_call: TRBV10-3; clone_size: .; cdr3_aa: CAIKPGGPLEQYF; cdr3_nt: TGTGCCATCAAACCTGGCGGACCTCTCGAGCAGTACTTC
j_call: TRBJ2-1; d_call: TRBD1; v_call: TRBV18; clone_size: .; cdr3_aa: CASSWGQTAQDEQFF; cdr3_nt: TGTGCCAGCTCATGGGGACAGACCGCGCAGGATGAGCAGTTCTTC
j_call: TRBJ2-4; d_call: TRBD1; v_call: TRBV19; clone_size: .; cdr3_aa: CASSGGQGENIQYF; cdr3_nt: TGTGCCAGTAGTGGGGGACAGGGGGAGAACATTCAGTACTTC
j_call: TRBJ2-7; d_call: .; v_call: TRBV4-3; clone_size: .; cdr3_aa: CASSQDRKPYEQYF; cdr3_nt: TGCGCCAGCAGCCAAGATCGTAAACCCTACGAGCAGTACTTC
j_call: TRBJ2-7; d_call: TRBD2; v_call: TRBV4-1; clone_size: .; cdr3_aa: CASSPTWTSDSYEQYF; cdr3_nt: TGCGCCAGCAGTCCCACCTGGACTAGCGACTCCTACGAGCAGTACTTC
j_call: TRBJ1-1; d_call: .; v_call: TRBV5-1; clone_size: .; cdr3_aa: CASSSFGPQNTEAFF; cdr3_nt: TGCGCCAGCAGCTCCTTCGGACCGCAGAACACTGAAGCTTTCTTT
j_call: TRBJ2-1; d_call: TRBD2; v_call: TRBV4-3; clone_size: few; cdr3_aa: CASSQDRGRGLAGTYNEQFF; cdr3_nt: TGCGCCAGCAGCCAAGATAGGGGACGTGGTCTAGCGGGGACCTACAATGAGCAGTTCTTC
j_call: TRBJ2-7; d_call: .; v_call: TRBV11-3; clone_size: .; cdr3_aa: CASSSSSSYEQYF; cdr3_nt: TGTGCCAGCAGCTCTAGCAGCTCCTACGAGCAGTACTTC
j_call: TRBJ2-7; d_call: TRBD2; v_call: TRBV6-5; clone_size: .; cdr3_aa: CASSPGTSGSYEQYF; cdr3_nt: TGTGCCAGCAGCCCCGGGACTAGCGGCTCCTACGAGCAGTACTTC
j_call: TRBJ2-3; d_call: TRBD2; v_call: TRBV11-2; clone_size: .; cdr3_aa: CASAPSGVRGGTDTQYF; cdr3_nt: TGTGCCAGCGCACCTAGCGGGGTCCGCGGGGGCACAGATACGCAGTATTTT
j_call: TRBJ2-3; d_call: .; v_call: TRBV2; clone_size: .; cdr3_aa: CATTELITDTQYF; cdr3_nt: TGTGCCACCACAGAACTAATCACAGATACGCAGTATTTT
j_call: TRBJ2-1; d_call: .; v_call: TRBV7-2; clone_size: once; cdr3_aa: CASSLASLGSYNEQFF; cdr3_nt: TGTGCCAGCAGCTTAGCGTCGCTAGGCTCCTACAATGAGCAGTTCTTC
j_call: TRBJ1-1; d_call: .; v_call: TRBV5-4; clone_size: .; cdr3_aa: CASSLGEGRTEAFF; cdr3_nt: TGTGCCAGCAGCTTGGGTGAAGGGAGGACTGAAGCTTTCTTT
j_call: TRBJ2-7; d_call: .; v_call: TRBV5-1; clone_size: .; cdr3_aa: CASSLGTALSEQYF; cdr3_nt: TGCGCCAGCAGCTTGGGGACGGCTCTTTCCGAGCAGTACTTC
j_call: TRBJ2-5; d_call: .; v_call: TRBV4-1; clone_size: .; cdr3_aa: CASSQDMQAVETQYF; cdr3_nt: TGCGCCAGCAGCCAAGATATGCAAGCGGTAGAGACCCAGTACTTC
j_call: TRBJ2-1; d_call: TRBD1; v_call: TRBV2; clone_size: .; cdr3_aa: CASRRTGGNNEQFF; cdr3_nt: TGTGCCAGCAGGAGGACAGGGGGGAACAATGAGCAGTTCTTC
j_call: TRBJ1-2; d_call: .; v_call: TRBV3-1/TRBV3-2; clone_size: .; cdr3_aa: CASSRESNYGYTF; cdr3_nt: TGTGCCAGCAGCCGTGAGTCTAACTATGGCTACACCTTC
j_call: TRBJ2-1; d_call: .; v_call: TRBV10-2; clone_size: .; cdr3_aa: CASSESGPLGTYNEQFF; cdr3_nt: TGCGCCAGCAGTGAGTCCGGGCCCCTTGGGACCTACAATGAGCAGTTCTTC
j_call: TRBJ2-2; d_call: TRBD2; v_call: TRBV19; clone_size: .; cdr3_aa: CASSTPPYRGGTGELFF; cdr3_nt: TGTGCCAGTAGTACCCCGCCATATCGGGGGGGAACCGGGGAGCTGTTTTTT
j_call: TRBJ1-5; d_call: .; v_call: TRBV7-9; clone_size: .; cdr3_aa: CASSFGVGQPQHF; cdr3_nt: TGTGCCAGCAGCTTCGGAGTCGGCCAGCCCCAGCATTTT
j_call: TRBJ1-1; d_call: .; v_call: TRBV7-9; clone_size: .; cdr3_aa: CASSLAGLANTEAFF; cdr3_nt: TGTGCCAGCAGCTTAGCGGGGCTGGCGAACACTGAAGCTTTCTTT
j_call: TRBJ1-5; d_call: .; v_call: TRBV18; clone_size: .; cdr3_aa: CASSGQPNQPQHF; cdr3_nt: TGTGCCAGCTCAGGACAGCCCAATCAGCCCCAGCATTTT
j_call: TRBJ1-3; d_call: .; v_call: TRBV4-3; clone_size: few; cdr3_aa: CASSQDLTGISGNTIYF; cdr3_nt: TGCGCCAGCAGCCAAGACCTGACAGGCATCTCTGGAAACACCATATATTTT
j_call: TRBJ1-2; d_call: .; v_call: TRBV2; clone_size: once; cdr3_aa: CASSGDSDYGYTF; cdr3_nt: TGTGCCAGCAGTGGAGACAGTGACTATGGCTACACCTTC
j_call: TRBJ2-3; d_call: TRBD2; v_call: TRBV25-1; clone_size: .; cdr3_aa: CASSDSGSAADTQYF; cdr3_nt: TGTGCCAGCAGTGACAGCGGGAGTGCGGCAGATACGCAGTATTTT
j_call: TRBJ2-3; d_call: TRBD2; v_call: TRBV19; clone_size: .; cdr3_aa: CASALADTDTQYF; cdr3_nt: TGTGCCAGTGCACTAGCGGATACAGATACGCAGTATTTT
j_call: TRBJ1-2; d_call: .; v_call: TRBV10-3; clone_size: .; cdr3_aa: CAISPEVGYGYTF; cdr3_nt: TGTGCCATCTCGCCGGAGGTGGGGTATGGCTACACCTTC
j_call: TRBJ2-6; d_call: .; v_call: TRBV18; clone_size: .; cdr3_aa: CASSSDSGANVLTF; cdr3_nt: TGTGCCAGTTCTTCTGACTCTGGGGCCAACGTCCTGACTTTC
j_call: TRBJ1-2; d_call: .; v_call: TRBV12-3/TRBV12-4; clone_size: .; cdr3_aa: CASSSPGDYGYTF; cdr3_nt: TGTGCCAGCAGTTCCCCAGGGGACTATGGCTACACCTTC
j_call: TRBJ2-7; d_call: TRBD2; v_call: TRBV29-1; clone_size: .; cdr3_aa: CSVASGGSRNEQYF; cdr3_nt: TGCAGCGTGGCGTCCGGCGGGAGCAGGAACGAGCAGTACTTC
j_call: TRBJ2-7; d_call: .; v_call: TRBV4-2; clone_size: .; cdr3_aa: CASSQGLTGPYEQYF; cdr3_nt: TGTGCCAGCAGCCAAGGCTTAACGGGACCCTACGAGCAGTACTTC
j_call: TRBJ1-5; d_call: .; v_call: TRBV4-2; clone_size: .; cdr3_aa: CASSEQFSNQPQHF; cdr3_nt: TGTGCCAGCAGCGAACAATTTAGCAATCAGCCCCAGCATTTT
j_call: TRBJ2-7; d_call: .; v_call: TRBV27; clone_size: .; cdr3_aa: CASNQQGQGYEQYF; cdr3_nt: TGTGCCAGCAACCAACAGGGTCAAGGCTACGAGCAGTACTTC
j_call: TRBJ2-5; d_call: TRBD2; v_call: TRBV3-1/TRBV3-2; clone_size: .; cdr3_aa: CASSFTSGHKTQYF; cdr3_nt: TGTGCCAGCAGTTTTACTAGCGGCCATAAGACCCAGTACTTC
j_call: TRBJ2-3; d_call: TRBD2; v_call: TRBV10-3; clone_size: .; cdr3_aa: CAISDRAGITDTQYF; cdr3_nt: TGTGCCATCAGTGATCGAGCGGGGATCACAGATACGCAGTATTTT
j_call: TRBJ1-2; d_call: TRBD1; v_call: TRBV10-3; clone_size: once; cdr3_aa: CAITFGTGGVGDGYTF; cdr3_nt: TGTGCCATCACTTTCGGGACAGGGGGCGTCGGTGATGGCTACACCTTC
j_call: TRBJ2-7; d_call: .; v_call: TRBV3-1/TRBV3-2; clone_size: .; cdr3_aa: CASSSGREQYF; cdr3_nt: TGTGCCAGCAGCTCGGGTCGCGAGCAGTACTTC
j_call: TRBJ1-1; d_call: .; v_call: TRBV11-2; clone_size: .; cdr3_aa: CASSLVQGLPFF; cdr3_nt: TGTGCCAGCAGCTTAGTTCAGGGGTTACCTTTCTTT
j_call: TRBJ2-7; d_call: TRBD1; v_call: TRBV7-2; clone_size: .; cdr3_aa: CASTETGTVLYEQYF; cdr3_nt: TGTGCCAGCACCGAGACGGGGACAGTCTTGTACGAGCAGTACTTC
j_call: TRBJ2-7; d_call: .; v_call: TRBV30; clone_size: .; cdr3_aa: CAWSESVYEQYF; cdr3_nt: TGTGCCTGGAGTGAGAGTGTCTACGAGCAGTACTTC
j_call: TRBJ2-7; d_call: .; v_call: TRBV4-1; clone_size: .; cdr3_aa: CASSEVGTKSYEQYF; cdr3_nt: TGCGCCAGCAGCGAAGTGGGGACAAAATCCTACGAGCAGTACTTC